The 29 T cell receptor beta chains reported below all come from one sample, sequenced in a study of prognosis after radiotherapy for stage I lung cancer. Starting from genomic DNA, TCR beta CDR3 was amplified through two-round multiplex PCR. The first PCR round targeted every TRBV and TRBJ gene with specific primers. TCRdb processed the multiplex PCR reads anew with MiXCR; each CDR3 protein has one entry. The sample holds about 47,000 distinct CDR3 sequences, roughly 36% seen once. This specimen consisted of PBMCs, obtained before or after stereotactic body radiation therapy (not recorded which). These receptor sequences come from a donor at least 50 years old with non-small cell lung cancer.

V is TRBV20-1 and J is TRBJ2-1, with D tentatively TRBD2 (5 bases). Trimming removed 7 bases at V and 5 bases at J, with 21 bases between. Germline CDR1 and CDR2: DFQATT and SNEGSKA (reference sequence). CDR3 size: 15 residues. This chain's CDR3 is CSDRSPRGPNNEQFF. The CDR3 DNA reads TGCAGTGATAGGTCCCCTAGAGGGCCGAACAATGAGCAGTTCTTC.

For this clonotype: It differs at one base from a far larger clone, so likely a read error. J is TRBJ2-1 and V is TRBV6-4, with a weak D call TRBD2 (5 bases). Germline loops: CDR1 MRHNA, CDR2 SNTAGT. The CDR3 has 14 amino acids. The CDR3 nucleotides read TGTGCGAGCGGCGTCCCACTGGCCTACAATGAGCAGTTCTTC. Translated: CASGVPLAYNEQFF.

Ten or more counts support this clonotype. The chain couples TRBV20-1 to TRBJ2-3; TRBD2 agrees at 13 bases. The CDR3 spans 18 residues. With V trimmed by 0 bases and J by 7 bases, 13 bases remained unmatched. From germline, CDR1 is DFQATT and CDR2 SNEGSKA (reference sequence). As DNA, the CDR3 is TGCAGTGCTAGAGACCGGACTAGCGGGAGTTCGTTTTTTTATACGCAGTATTTT. It encodes CSARDRTSGSSFFYTQYF.

Points on this clonotype: A much larger clone sits a single nucleotide away, making a read error possible. V gene TRBV7-2 combines with J gene TRBJ2-4; maybe TRBD1 (5 bases). The CDR3 covers 16 residues. From germline, CDR1 is SGHTA and CDR2 FQGNSA. Trimming removed 2 bases from V and 7 bases from J, with 18 bases in between. CDR3: CASSLFPRVQRNIQYF. CDR3 coding DNA: TGTGCCAGCAGCTTATTTCCCAGGGTGCAGAGGAACATTCAGTACTTC.

This clonotype was counted ten times or more. This chain's CDR3 is CASNEPGGANTGELFF. CDR3 bases: TGCGCCAGCAACGAACCAGGGGGCGCGAACACCGGGGAGCTGTTTTTT. The rearrangement uses TRBV5-1 and TRBJ2-2, with 8 bases matching TRBD1. Trimming removed 6 bases from V and 0 bases from J; junction bases left unmatched: 7. CDR1 SGHRS and CDR2 YFSETQ come from the germline V gene. The CDR3 has 16 amino acids.

This clonotype has at least ten counts. V gene TRBV28 combines with J gene TRBJ2-7; D may be TRBD2 (6 bases). The V gene's germline CDR1 is MDHEN and CDR2 SYDVKM. This CDR3 contains 17 residues. Trimming took off 7 bases at V and 3 bases at J, with 25 bases between the two ends. Here the CDR3 DNA reads TGTGCCAGCATTGGGCGCACTAGCTCTAACAACCTCTACGAGCAGTACTTC. It encodes CASIGRTSSNNLYEQYF.

This clonotype was seen ten or more times. J is TRBJ2-7 and V is TRBV6-1; 9 bases line up with TRBD2. The CDR3 sequence is 15 residues long. The V segment lost 6 bases and the J segment 2 bases; nucleotides outside the gene matches: 8. The germline CDR1 and CDR2 sequences are MNHNS and SASEGT. As DNA, the CDR3 is TGTGCCAGCAGGCTGGCGACTAGCGGTACCTACGAGCAGTACTTC. As protein: CASRLATSGTYEQYF.

The chain couples TRBV7-2 to TRBJ2-3; TRBD2 matches 7 bases. Germline CDR1 reads SGHTA; CDR2 reads FQGNSA. The CDR3 runs 14 residues. J was trimmed by 5 bases and V by 3 bases; bases with no gene match: 5. The CDR3, as DNA: TGTGCCAGCAGCTTTGGCGGGAGATTAGATACGCAGTATTTT. Translating gives CASSFGGRLDTQYF.

This clonotype was recorded many times. The genes are TRBV28 and TRBJ2-5; a possible D gene is TRBD1 (5 bases). The CDR3 totals 14 residues. Trimming took 4 bases from V and 5 from J, leaving 14 bases between them. Germline assignment: CDR1 MDHEN and CDR2 SYDVKM. The CDR3 loop is CASSSTVTGETQYF. In DNA form, the CDR3 reads TGTGCCAGCAGTTCGACAGTGACTGGGGAGACCCAGTACTTC.

About this clonotype itself: Relative to the germline gene, one junction end is altered; a read error may explain this. The chain recombines TRBV7-2 with TRBJ2-2; tentatively, D is TRBD2 (5 bases). The CDR3 spans 13 residues. CDR1 and CDR2 (germline): SGHTA, FQGNSA. CDR3 nucleotide sequence: TGTGCCAGCAGCTCGGACCAAACCGGGGAGCTGTTCTTT. This translates into CASSSDQTGELFF.

This clonotype was observed at least ten times. The CDR3 loop reads CATSDLWQGNGLTEAFF. DNA for the CDR3: TGTGCCACCAGTGATTTGTGGCAGGGGAATGGTTTAACTGAAGCTTTCTTT. This chain links TRBV24-1 with TRBJ1-1; the D gene is possibly TRBD1 (6 bases). Germline lookup yields CDR1 KGHDR and CDR2 SFDVKD. CDR3 length: 17 amino acids. V was shortened by 0 bases and J by 5 bases, with 18 bases between the two germline ends.

As regards this clonotype: A much larger clonotype is one base distant, so this may be a read error. This chain joins TRBV12-5 and TRBJ2-1, with D uncertain. V lost 3 bases and J 6 bases, leaving 6 bases between the germline ends. The CDR3 is made up of 12 amino acids. CDR1 LGHNT and CDR2 FRNRAP come from the germline V gene. CDR3 sequence: CASGFRLNEQFF. The CDR3 DNA sequence: TGTGCTAGTGGTTTCCGGCTCAATGAGCAGTTCTTC.

This chain joins TRBV6-2 or TRBV6-3 and TRBJ2-7; weak D call: TRBD2 (5 bases). The CDR3 extends over 19 amino acids. Trimming took 5 bases from V and 0 from J, leaving 26 bases between them. Germline V CDR1 and CDR2: MNHEY, SVGEGT. The CDR3 loop reads CASSPHPIELAGDSYEQYF. The CDR3 region has the DNA TGTGCCAGCAGTCCTCATCCAATCGAGCTGGCCGGGGACTCCTACGAGCAGTACTTC.

This clonotype was recorded many times. This chain joins TRBV5-1 and TRBJ2-2, with TRBD2 identical over 15 bases. The germline gives CDR1 SGHRS, CDR2 YFSETQ. This CDR3 has 17 residues. Trimming at V came to 4 bases and at J to 7 bases, leaving 8 bases not matched to a gene. CDR3 coding DNA: TGCGCCAGCAGCCACGGACTAGCGGGAGGGCCGGGCGGGGAGCTGTTTTTT. Amino acids: CASSHGLAGGPGGELFF.

This clonotype was seen repeatedly, ten times or more. In DNA, the CDR3 is TGTGCCAGCAGTTTATGGACTGGAAACACCATATATTTT. It specifies CASSLWTGNTIYF. This chain uses TRBV6-2 or TRBV6-3 with TRBJ1-3; D ambiguous. The V and J ends lost 4 bases and 2 bases respectively, with 6 bases between them. Looked up from germline, CDR1 is MNHEY and CDR2 is SVGEGT. This CDR3 spans 13 amino acids.

Notes on this clonotype: This likely stems from a read error, as it lies one base from a far larger clone. This sequence joins TRBV4-1 and TRBJ2-7, with no clear D. The CDR3 sequence is 14 residues long. CDR1 MGHRA and CDR2 YSYEKL come from the germline V gene. V lost 6 bases and J lost 0, with 12 bases in between. DNA for the CDR3: TGCGCCAGCAGTAACTGTCGGAGCTCCTACGAGCAGTACTTC. This codes for CASSNCRSSYEQYF.

This clonotype was seen many times. The chain has TRBV7-2 and TRBJ2-6, with D perhaps matching TRBD2 (5 bases). Germline CDR1 is SGHTA and CDR2 is FQGNSA. The CDR3 runs 16 residues. V lost 4 bases to trimming and J lost 0 bases, with 10 bases between them. The CDR3 DNA sequence: TGTGCCAGCAGCTCGGGGATGAACTCTGGGGCCAACGTCCTGACTTTC. Amino acids: CASSSGMNSGANVLTF.

This clonotype showed up just a few times. With only one base between it and a far larger clone, this is likely a read error. This chain links TRBV6-2 or TRBV6-3 with TRBJ2-1; D is ambiguous. Trimming left V 7 bases short and J 2 bases short, with 9 bases between. Germline-derived CDR1 and CDR2 are MNHEY and SVGEGT. There are 13 residues in the CDR3. This CDR3 is CASMLGTYNEQFF. The CDR3 DNA reads as TGTGCCAGCATGCTGGGGACCTACAATGAGCAGTTCTTC.

A word on this clonotype: Mismatch with germline at one junction end may stem from a read error. The J gene is TRBJ1-2, the V gene TRBV9; D is undetermined. Germline assignment: CDR1 SGDLS and CDR2 YYNGEE. The CDR3 sequence is 15 residues long. CDR3 region: CASSVEVVDGYGYTF. DNA of the CDR3: TGTGCCAGCAGCGTAGAGGTTGTGGATGGCTATGGTTACACCTTC.

This clonotype occurred a few times. This may arise from a read error, as a much more abundant clone is one base away. This likely comes from a read error, as the CDR3 has no conserved phenylalanine or tryptophan at its end. V is TRBV7-9 and J is TRBJ1-5, with a weak D call TRBD1 (5 bases). The V end was cut by 4 bases, the J end by 3 bases, with 10 bases between. The CDR3 is 14 residues long. Per the germline V gene, CDR1 is SEHNR and CDR2 is FQNEAQ (reference sequence). CDR3 nucleotides: TGTGCCAGCAGCTCGACAGATCCCAATCAGCCCCAGCATCTT. It is translated as CASSSTDPNQPQHL.

This clonotype was counted at least ten times. V gene TRBV6-5 combines with J gene TRBJ1-5; no reliable D call. Trimming pared 2 bases from V and 2 bases from J, leaving 1 base between. The CDR3 contains 12 residues. From germline, CDR1 is MNHEY and CDR2 SVGAGI. CDR3 DNA sequence: TGTGCCAGCAGTTACGGCAATCAGCCCCAGCATTTT. Encoded protein: CASSYGNQPQHF.

This clonotype was counted a single time. A much larger clone differs from this one at a single base, so this may be a read error. The rearrangement links TRBV5-1 to TRBJ2-5; 11 bases fit TRBD2. Per the germline V gene, CDR1 is SGHRS and CDR2 is YFSETQ. The CDR3 is 15 amino acids. Losses at the gene ends were 6 bases for V and 4 bases for J; bases not matched to a gene: 8. CDR3 loop: CASITAGTSGETQYF. The CDR3 DNA reads as TGCGCCAGCATCACGGCCGGGACTAGCGGAGAGACCCAGTACTTC. Using reference TRBV5-1 and TRBJ2-5 for the parts outside the CDR3, the full variable domain is KAGVTQTPRYLIKTRGQQVTLSCSPISGHRSVSWYQQTPGQGLQFLFEYFSETQRNKGNFPGRFSGRQFSNSRSEMNVSTLELGDSALYLCASITAGTSGETQYFGPGTRLLVL.

This clonotype is categorized as medium-sized. The chain carries TRBV19 and TRBJ1-5, with D unclear. V lost 9 bases to trimming and J lost 4 bases, with 10 bases between them. From germline, CDR1 is LNHDA and CDR2 SQIVND (reference sequence). CDR3 size: 12 residues. CDR3 in amino acids: CASSERNQPQHF. CDR3 DNA sequence: TGTGCCAGCAGCGAGCGTAATCAGCCCCAGCATTTT.

By proportion, this clonotype is medium-sized. The chain couples TRBV9 to TRBJ2-1; 7 positions match TRBD2. Germline trimming cut 0 bases from V and 5 bases from J; bases unmatched to any gene: 5. This CDR3 region has 15 residues. Germline CDR1 SGDLS, CDR2 YYNGEE. DNA for the CDR3: TGTGCCAGCAGCGTAGACCCCAGCGGGAACAATGAGCAGTTCTTC. Its protein product is CASSVDPSGNNEQFF. The full variable domain, with the rest looked up from reference TRBV9 and TRBJ2-1, is DSGVTQTPKHLITATGQRVTLRCSPRSGDLSVYWYQQSLDQGLQFLIQYYNGEERAKGNILERFSAQQFPDLHSELNLSSLELGDSALYFCASSVDPSGNNEQFFGPGTRLTVL.

A remark on this clonotype: Just one base apart from a much larger clone, this may be a read error. V is TRBV7-9 and J is TRBJ2-3; D gene unclear. The CDR3 length is 13 residues. With 3 bases removed from V and 5 bases from J, the gap between germline ends came to 9 bases. Germline CDR1 is SEHNR and CDR2 is FQNEAQ (reference sequence). CDR3 coding DNA: TGTGCCAGCAGCTTGGAGCTGGAAGATACGCAGTATTTT. As protein: CASSLELEDTQYF. The full variable domain, rest sourced from reference TRBV7-9 and TRBJ2-3, is DTGVSQNPRHKITKRGQNVTFRCDPISEHNRLYWYRQTLGQGPEFLTYFQNEAQLEKSRLLSDRFSAERPKGSFSTLEIQRTEQGDSAMYLCASSLELEDTQYFGPGTRLTVL.

This clonotype showed up many times. V is TRBV6-5 and J is TRBJ1-6, with D possibly being TRBD1 (5 bases). CDR3 length: 17 residues. Germline CDR1 reads MNHEY; CDR2 reads SVGAGI. V was cut by 0 bases and J by 8 bases, with 17 bases left in between. CDR3 sequence: CASSYSRGTGVDSPLHF. CDR3 bases: TGTGCCAGCAGTTACTCTCGGGGAACAGGAGTAGATTCACCCCTCCACTTT.

The chain joins TRBV2 to TRBJ2-7; 7 nucleotides agree with TRBD1. V trimming: 6 bases; J trimming: 4 bases; junction bases outside the gene matches: 6. CDR1 and CDR2 (germline): SNHLY, FYNNEI. The CDR3 contains 13 residues. The CDR3 coding sequence is TGTGCCAGCAGGGGGACAGACCTGTACGAGCAGTACTTC. This gives the protein CASRGTDLYEQYF.

V gene TRBV20-1 combines with J gene TRBJ1-1, with D possibly being TRBD1 (6 bases). Trimming removed 1 base at V and 5 bases at J, with 20 bases between. The CDR3 consists of 16 residues. CDR1 is DFQATT and CDR2 is SNEGSKA in the germline V gene (reference sequence). The CDR3 reads CSARAFNPGGETEAFF. CDR3 DNA: TGCAGTGCTAGAGCCTTTAACCCGGGGGGCGAGACTGAAGCTTTCTTT.

This clonotype was observed at least ten times. V usage is TRBV20-1 and J usage is TRBJ2-7; 7 bases fit TRBD2. This CDR3 spans 13 amino acids. The V gene end was trimmed by 5 bases and the J gene end by 0 bases; junction bases not matched to a gene: 4. The germline gives CDR1 DFQATT, CDR2 SNEGSKA (reference sequence). This CDR3 reads CSARDYSSYEQYF. Here the CDR3 DNA reads TGCAGTGCTCGGGACTACAGCTCCTACGAGCAGTACTTC.